The TCR beta chain described here comes from a study of shared clonotypes between healthy human individuals. Produced via immunoSEQ multiplex PCR; TCRdb's table is partial and in-frame only. Here the sample spans roughly 1,800,000 clones, roughly 95% being singletons. This clone came up once. Naive CD8 cells, CD45RO-negative and positively selected for CCR7, excluded terminally differentiated effector memory CD45RA+ cells. J lost 0 bases, V lost 10 bases, and 6 bases had no gene match. The CDR3 sequence is 13 residues long. CDR1 is SNHLY and CDR2 is FYNNEI in the germline V gene. The genes are TRBV2 and TRBJ2-7; 7 bases agree with TRBD1. Sequencing used naive CD8+ T cells sorted from blood. The receptor's source is a man aged 18 to 35 in good health. The CDR3 DNA follows: TGTGCCACGACAGGGACCCTCTCCTACGAGCAGTACTTC. This translates into CATTGTLSYEQYF.